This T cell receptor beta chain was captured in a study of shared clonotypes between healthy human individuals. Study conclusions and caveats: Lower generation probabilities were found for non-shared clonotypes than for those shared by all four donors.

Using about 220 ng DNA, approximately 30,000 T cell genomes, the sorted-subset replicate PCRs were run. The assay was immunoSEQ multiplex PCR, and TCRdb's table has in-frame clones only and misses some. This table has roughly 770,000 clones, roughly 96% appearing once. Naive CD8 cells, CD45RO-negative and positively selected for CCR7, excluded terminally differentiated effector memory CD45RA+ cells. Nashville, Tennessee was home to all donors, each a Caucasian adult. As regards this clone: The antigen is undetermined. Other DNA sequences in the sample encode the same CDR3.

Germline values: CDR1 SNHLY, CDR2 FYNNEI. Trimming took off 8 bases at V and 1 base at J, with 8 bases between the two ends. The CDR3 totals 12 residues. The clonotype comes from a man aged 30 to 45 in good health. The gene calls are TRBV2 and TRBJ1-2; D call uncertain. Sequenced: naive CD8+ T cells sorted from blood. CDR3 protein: CASQEVNYGYTF. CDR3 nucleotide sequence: TGTGCCAGCCAGGAGGTTAACTATGGCTACACCTTC.